Listed below are T cell receptor gamma chains from one sample, sequenced in a study of intestinal T cells in coeliac disease. TCRdb redid the clone calls on the multiplex PCR reads with CATT. The repertoire has approximately 740 gamma-chain clones, about 40% of them found once; the top ten carry roughly 16%. The sample was a duodenal biopsy. Source of these receptors: a human donor with celiac disease. Both conserved end residues are part of each CDR3.

v_call: TRGV2; j_call: TRGJ1/TRGJ2; cdr3_aa: CATWDGRRNKKLF
v_call: TRGV2; j_call: TRGJ1/TRGJ2; cdr3_aa: CATWDGYWGYKKLF
v_call: TRGV8; j_call: TRGJP1; cdr3_aa: CATWDPDTTGWFKIF
v_call: TRGV2; j_call: TRGJP2; cdr3_aa: CATWDVTVVMIKTF
v_call: TRGV2; j_call: TRGJ1/TRGJ2; cdr3_aa: CATWDGRYKKLF
v_call: TRGV3; j_call: TRGJP2; cdr3_aa: CATWDGGVVSDWIKTF
v_call: TRGV4; j_call: TRGJ1/TRGJ2; cdr3_aa: CATWIPDPIHYKKLF
v_call: TRGV3; j_call: TRGJP2; cdr3_aa: CATWDRRVFSDWIKTF
v_call: TRGV11; j_call: TRGJ1/TRGJ2; cdr3_aa: CACWIGKYTRKLF
v_call: TRGV9; j_call: TRGJ1/TRGJ2; cdr3_aa: CALWEVPSNYYKKLF
v_call: TRGV2; j_call: TRGJ1/TRGJ2; cdr3_aa: CAPGTGNYYKKLF
v_call: TRGV2; j_call: TRGJP2; cdr3_aa: CATWDGKITGGSDWIKTF
v_call: TRGV4; j_call: TRGJ1/TRGJ2; cdr3_aa: CATWDGWLGYKKLF
v_call: TRGV4; j_call: TRGJ1/TRGJ2; cdr3_aa: CATWDRPIRKLF
v_call: TRGV10; j_call: TRGJP1; cdr3_aa: CAAWESTGWFKIF
v_call: TRGV2; j_call: TRGJP2; cdr3_aa: CATSTGSSDWIKTF
v_call: TRGV2; j_call: TRGJP2; cdr3_aa: CATWDGFLLGGDWIKTF
v_call: TRGV3; j_call: TRGJ1/TRGJ2; cdr3_aa: CATWTRPHKKLF
v_call: TRGV10; j_call: TRGJ1/TRGJ2; cdr3_aa: CAAWDSPYYKKLF
v_call: TRGV10; j_call: TRGJ1/TRGJ2; cdr3_aa: CAAGKTYYKKLF